The subject of this entry is one T cell receptor (beta chain). Its antigen is currently not known. Base qualities were left out, and no much larger clone turns up one base away. TCRbeta CDR3 regions were amplified from genomic DNA by means of the immunoSEQ Assay, a bias-controlled multiplex PCR. From the authors' description of their analysis: The number of nucleated cells in each sample was estimated from the amplification of reference gene primers within the assay. To quantify the absolute abundance of each unique TCRbeta CDR3 rearrangement, sequence reads were collapsed and filtered. Productive Simpson clonality was computed per sample as the square root of Simpson's diversity index over productive rearrangements. Sourced from immuneACCESS, this table was stored by TCRdb with only in-frame sequences that have V and J called. A share of the clones is absent; for the studies checked, an unresolved V gene accounts for under half, and the remainder has no known explanation. From that table come the V and J calls and clone size; the DNA was used to work out D and trimming. This sample has about 140,000 clones in its table, and about 83% of those were observed once. 5% of the sample belongs to the ten largest clones.

This entry is derived from a study of blood T cell repertoires in COVID-19 (TCRdb year 2020). Notes on the research overall: Collaborator samples came from the United States, Italy and Spain and covered acute and convalescent phases of COVID-19. The prospective study material was composed of cDNA or gDNA derived from T cells, B-cell-depleted T cells, or PBMCs. Subjects who had been exposed to COVID-19, were actively infected with it, or had recovered from it provided the deeply sampled blood TCRbeta repertoires that made up the dataset. The repertoires were made available in a free public database intended to serve as a resource for research on the immune response to SARS-CoV-2. Samples came from the ongoing ImmuneRACE study (first 160 participants) plus 1,254 subjects from 6 global collaborators. Nearly every sample came with metadata listing a de-identified subject ID, COVID-19 status, age in years and sex. Where available, HLA class I and class II types were obtained from metadata supplied by the sample provider rather than from assay-based typing.

The CDR3 starts with the cysteine, ends with the phenylalanine, and has 12 residues. Only the CDR3 region is kept as DNA, spanning 36 bases read in frame from base 1. At the junction V is shortened by 1 base and J by 10 bases; bases outside the gene matches: 1. Study-level results and caveats: The amount of clinical and demographic metadata varied by source and participant and was provided uncurated.

Each collaborating institution followed its own protocols to collect whole blood in K2EDTA tubes. Collaborator samples were shipped for TCRbeta analysis as frozen whole blood, isolated PBMCs, or DNA extracted from either sample type. The sequencing sample was made of peripheral blood. This clonotype originated in a human donor in a cohort sampled during active COVID-19. This sequence uses TRBV12-3 or TRBV12-4 and TRBJ2-1; 7 central nucleotides agree with TRBD2. CDR3 protein: CASSLGGGEQFF. The DNA sequence reads TGTGCCAGCAGTTTAGGCGGGGGAGAGCAGTTCTTC.